This TCR beta chain is drawn from a study of T cell changes during pregnancy in multiple sclerosis. The CDR3 is made up of 14 amino acids. The germline CDR1 and CDR2 sequences are SGHAT and FQNNGV. Trimming at V came to 3 bases and at J to 2 bases, leaving 2 bases not matched to a gene. Measured with immunoSEQ multiplex PCR; TCRdb has only the in-frame clones, and not every one. The table lists some 35,000 clones, roughly nine tenths of them singletons, with 0.75% to 0.9% in the top ten. The specimen was CD4+ T cells from peripheral blood mononuclear cells, collected after pregnancy. The sequence was obtained from a female donor in good health, enrolled as a control in a pregnancy study. The gene calls are TRBV11-2 and TRBJ2-7, with 9 nucleotides matching TRBD1. CDR3 in amino acids: CASSLHRGPYEQYF. The CDR3 DNA follows: TGTGCCAGCAGCTTGCACAGGGGGCCCTACGAGCAGTACTTC.